This T cell receptor (beta chain) was captured in a study of T cells in Graves' hyperthyroidism and ophthalmopathy. Amplification yielded TCR beta CDR3 regions, with RNA transcripts as the source. In the first-round RT-PCR of the TCR CDR3, the HTBI primer set was used. TCRdb itself ran the multiplex PCR reads through MiXCR, one entry per CDR3 protein. Found here are some 600,000 distinct CDR3 sequences, about 15% of them singletons; the top ten hold roughly 5.7%. Study observations and caveats: Most clonotypes expanded in the thyroid (above 0.001) were also present in blood.

Hyperthyroidism was newly diagnosed in patients aged 18 to 65 (duration under 2 months). Pregnant or lactating patients were excluded, as were those with uncontrolled infection or other autoimmune disease. Every diagnosis used clinical symptoms, serum thyroxine and TRAb, thyroid ultrasound and orbital computed tomography. To note about this clonotype: Its specificity is unknown.

Sequencing was carried out using blood. This receptor was taken from a woman aged 30 to 39 with Graves' hyperthyroidism that later progressed to Graves' ophthalmopathy.

The CDR3 region has the DNA TGCAGTGCTAGGGTCCCGGCGAGTGAGCAGTTCTTC. It translates to CSARVPASEQFF. The chain joins TRBV20-1 to TRBJ2-1; D is unclear. The CDR3 runs to 12 residues. Germline CDR1 and CDR2: DFQATT and SNEGSKA (reference sequence). V dropped 3 bases and J dropped 9 bases, with 12 bases sitting between them.